These T cell receptor beta chains were read from a single sample in a study of PD-1 blockade in classical Hodgkin lymphoma. Assay: immunoSEQ multiplex PCR; the TCRdb copy retains only in-frame clones and omits some. The sample has about 92,000 clones, 75% to 85% seen once. Sequenced material: peripheral blood mononuclear cells (PBMCs), taken before the fourth cycle of nivolumab. The receptors were gathered from a human donor with classical Hodgkin lymphoma. Both conserved end residues are trimmed from each CDR3.

v_gene,j_gene,CDR3aa
TRBV29-1,TRBJ2-3,SVGPTSGRTDTQY
TRBV4-1,TRBJ2-7,ASSLTWTSGRDEQY
TRBV19,TRBJ1-4,ASSTSASSTNEKLF
TRBV5-6,TRBJ2-7,ASSLVLAGAEQY
TRBV6-6,TRBJ2-2,ASSQAGYTGELF
TRBV6-6,TRBJ1-1,ASSYSVRGEAF
TRBV28,TRBJ2-7,ASRYPGTGTYEQY
TRBV11-2,TRBJ2-7,ASSPTRQGTYEQY
TRBV13,TRBJ2-7,ASSFGQGRVYEQY
TRBV15,TRBJ2-3,ATSSSQGLITDTQY
TRBV29-1,TRBJ1-3,SGLFGGTSGNTIY
TRBV7-6,TRBJ2-3,ASSDAGGTDTQY
TRBV7-2,TRBJ2-7,ASSLVWGSGEQY
TRBV5-5,TRBJ1-4,ASSLSGEKLF
TRBV4-3,TRBJ2-7,ASSQDIGHHLSSGGGTYEQY
TRBV7-9,TRBJ2-1,ASSLEGGSHNEQF
TRBV4-3,TRBJ2-1,ASSQATGTGGNEQF
TRBV5-1,TRBJ2-7,ASSTAGLAGYEQY
TRBV19,TRBJ1-1,ASSRGFTEAF
TRBV18,TRBJ2-3,ASSPGSGRATDTQY
TRBV7-2,TRBJ2-5,ASSLTRLAGQQY
TRBV9,TRBJ2-2,ASSVKGGGELF
TRBV6-1,TRBJ2-7,ASRGQGYGYEQY
TRBV6-5,TRBJ2-3,ASSQTGVGTDTQY
TRBV28,TRBJ2-1,ASTEWGGAGGGYNEQF
TRBV9,TRBJ1-5,ASSASGTGVQPQH
TRBV5-4,TRBJ2-5,ASSLVGQETQY
TRBV6-5,TRBJ2-7,ATTLIHEQY
TRBV6-4,TRBJ1-1,ASSDGTGEAF
TRBV18,TRBJ1-5,ASSPTLNQPQH
TRBV4-1,TRBJ1-3,ASSQEGGPFSGNTIY
TRBV10-1,TRBJ2-7,ASSSRDTPSGEQY
TRBV4-1,TRBJ2-1,ASSHGGFTNNEQF
TRBV10-3,TRBJ2-1,AIQAIDEQF
TRBV7-8,TRBJ2-7,ASSSAGLAGRGGEQY
TRBV9,TRBJ2-1,ASSVEVRRSANEQF
TRBV5-1,TRBJ2-3,ASSSWSSDTQY
TRBV15,TRBJ1-1,ATSFAPTTGVVAF
TRBV19,TRBJ2-1,ASSPRRTGSYNEQF
TRBV10-3,TRBJ2-3,AIGAGWDTQY
TRBV30,TRBJ2-3,AWGTSGFVDTQY
TRBV5-6,TRBJ2-1,ASSLERVTYNEQF
TRBV7-9,TRBJ2-5,ASSLGGRETQY
TRBV28,TRBJ2-1,ASSLTRPRNNEQF
TRBV5-4,TRBJ1-5,ANPGHLLGYSNQPQH
TRBV19,TRBJ1-5,ASSTRSDVGQPQH
TRBV5-1,TRBJ2-7,ASSLGVGGRAFSYEQY
TRBV27,TRBJ2-1,ASSSRPGLAGYNEQF
TRBV19,TRBJ1-5,ASSRRAGGNQPQH
TRBV28,TRBJ2-5,ASSSPTRPQETQY
TRBV6-1,TRBJ2-7,ASSEAFGTGTYEQY
TRBV18,TRBJ2-5,ASSTTDSGETQY
TRBV5-1,TRBJ2-3,ASTPGGGGGDTQY
TRBV5-5,TRBJ2-3,ASSADPTDTQY
TRBV5-6,TRBJ2-2,ASSPPSGSRTGELF
TRBV7-7,TRBJ1-4,ASSISGGEKLF
TRBV10-1,TRBJ2-3,ASSEIESGASTDTQY
TRBV5-4,TRBJ2-3,ASRTGGALHTQY
TRBV7-2,TRBJ2-7,ASSPGTSRSYEQY
TRBV5-1,TRBJ2-7,ASSWPTSGRESYEQY